A single sample is the source of the 22 T cell receptor beta chains below, sequenced in a study of spatial heterogeneity in lung cancer. TCRdb ran MiXCR on the 5' RACE reads and lists one entry per CDR3 protein. The data contain approximately 9,400 distinct CDR3 sequences, 3.5% to 5.5% of them singletons. Time point described: sample taken at primary tumor resection. Unsorted whole RNA of tumor, nontumor lung or frozen PBMC was sequenced. Sequences were derived from PBMCs, sampled at surgery. The receptors here all came from a male donor with early-stage non-small cell lung cancer.

This clonotype showed up many times. In a library made to pick up alpha chains, this beta chain is a stray read with a size that means little. V usage is TRBV2 and J usage is TRBJ1-5, with 11 bases aligning to TRBD1. J gave up 2 bases and V 6 bases, and 6 bases lay outside the gene matches. In germline, CDR1 is SNHLY, CDR2 FYNNEI. The CDR3 totals 16 residues. DNA for the CDR3: TGTGCCAGCAGGGGGACAGGGGGTTGGGGCAATCAGCCCCAGCATTTT. This codes for CASRGTGGWGNQPQHF. Combining the CDR3 with reference TRBV2 and TRBJ1-5 gives the whole variable domain EPEVTQTPSHQVTQMGQEVILRCVPISNHLYFYWYRQILGQKVEFLVSFYNNEISEKSEIFDDQFSVERPDGSNFTLKIRSTKLEDSAMYFCASRGTGGWGNQPQHFGDGTRLSIL.

This clonotype was observed many times. This beta chain appears as a stray read in a library generated for alpha chains; its size is not informative. The DNA of the CDR3 is TGTGCCAGCAGCAATAAGTCTGGGGATAACACCGGGGAGCTGTTTTTT. Translated, it gives CASSNKSGDNTGELFF. The rearrangement links TRBV21-1 to TRBJ2-2. TRBV21-1 has pseudogene status. This CDR3 is 16 amino acids long.

This clonotype occurred many times. This beta chain lies outside the target of a library built for alpha chains; its clone size means little. The chain links TRBV24-1 to TRBJ2-3; D is possibly TRBD2 (6 bases). This CDR3 comprises 13 residues. Germline V gives CDR1 KGHDR, CDR2 SFDVKD. V lost 4 bases and J lost 8, with 12 bases in between. The CDR3 DNA follows: TGTGCCACCAGTGAGGATCCGCGGGGTACGCAGTATTTT. Amino acids: CATSEDPRGTQYF.

This clonotype was counted many times. Since it is a stray read in a library aimed at alpha chains, this beta chain has a size that is not meaningful. This chain connects TRBV4-3 to TRBJ1-5; no definite D call. Trimming pared 0 bases from V and 0 bases from J, leaving 6 bases between. CDR3 length: 15 residues. Germline CDR1 is LGHNA and CDR2 is YSLEER. CDR3 in DNA: TGCGCCAGCAGCCAAGATCAAAATAGCAATCAGCCCCAGCATTTT. It encodes CASSQDQNSNQPQHF.

This clonotype was observed at least ten times. This beta chain was picked up by a library intended for alpha chains and is off target, so its count carries little meaning. The chain recombines TRBV6-5 with TRBJ2-6, with D possibly TRBD1 on 5 matching bases. Germline loops: CDR1 MNHEY, CDR2 SVGAGI. V was cut by 6 bases and J by 0 bases, with 9 bases left in between. The CDR3 contains 15 residues. CDR3 DNA: TGTGCCAGCAGGTCCGACAGCTCTGGGGCCAACGTCCTGACTTTC. This gives the protein CASRSDSSGANVLTF.

This clonotype was seen at least ten times. Found in a library prepared for alpha chains, this beta chain is an off-target read, and its abundance has little meaning. This sequence joins TRBV24-1 and TRBJ2-6, with D possibly being TRBD2 (6 bases). The CDR3 has 15 amino acids. The V and J ends lost 6 bases and 4 bases respectively, with 12 bases between them. Germline V gene sequence: CDR1 KGHDR, CDR2 SFDVKD. The CDR3: CATSRGGSGANVLTF. The CDR3 bases are TGTGCCACCAGTCGTGGAGGGAGCGGGGCCAACGTCCTGACTTTC.

This clonotype qualifies as medium-sized. With the library built for alpha chains, this beta chain is off target and its frequency is not meaningful. V usage is TRBV7-9 and J usage is TRBJ2-1; 9 bases are shared with TRBD2. Germline V gives CDR1 SEHNR, CDR2 FQNEAQ (reference sequence). The V gene end was trimmed by 6 bases and the J gene end by 7 bases; junction bases not matched to a gene: 7. The CDR3 is 14 residues long. CDR3 bases: TGTGCCAGCAGGTTCCTAGCGGGGTTGAATGAGCAGTTCTTC. It specifies CASRFLAGLNEQFF.

By frequency in the sample, this clonotype is medium-sized (0.01 to 0.1%). This beta chain is an unintended read in a library built for alpha chains; its size means little. The rearrangement joins TRBV2 to TRBJ2-1, with a possible D match to TRBD2 (6 bases). Trimming shortened V by 0 bases and J by 16 bases, and 19 bases separated the two germline ends. The germline CDR1 and CDR2 sequences are SNHLY and FYNNEI. The CDR3 extends over 14 amino acids. DNA for the CDR3: TGTGCCAGCAGTGAAGCGCGATCGGGGCAGGGAGGCTTCTTC. As protein: CASSEARSGQGGFF.

This clonotype was observed at least ten times. This beta chain is an off-target read within a library intended for alpha chains, so its frequency means little. This rearrangement joins TRBV27 to TRBJ1-6, with 7 positions matching TRBD1. Looked up from germline, CDR1 is MNHEY and CDR2 is SMNVEV (reference sequence). The V and J ends lost 8 bases and 0 bases, in that order; junction bases with no gene match: 7. CDR3 length: 16 residues. The CDR3 reads CASGDRQGSYNSPLHF. The DNA for the CDR3 is TGTGCCAGCGGAGACAGACAGGGCTCCTATAATTCACCCCTCCACTTT.

To note about this clonotype: The library was designed around alpha chains, so this beta chain is a stray read whose abundance carries little weight. This chain links TRBV20-1 with TRBJ1-1; D is perhaps TRBD1 (5 bases). The germline gives CDR1 DFQATT, CDR2 SNEGSKA (reference sequence). V was clipped by 6 bases and J by 3 bases, with 11 bases between them. The CDR3 spans 12 residues. CDR3 residues: CSARTWDTEAFF. The CDR3 nucleotides are TGCAGTGCGCGGACATGGGACACTGAAGCTTTCTTT.

In its sample, this clonotype was seen many times. This beta chain is a stray read from a library made for alpha chains; its abundance is not meaningful. The rearrangement joins TRBV4-3 to TRBJ1-4; D is possibly TRBD1 (5 bases). Trimming took off 0 bases at V and 11 bases at J, with 7 bases between the two ends. CDR3 length: 12 residues. Germline CDR1 LGHNA, CDR2 YSLEER. CDR3 coding DNA: TGCGCCAGCAGCCAAGATTGGGGGAAACTGTTTTTT. This translates into CASSQDWGKLFF.

This clonotype was counted many times. As an off-target read in a library built for alpha chains, this beta chain has a frequency of little significance. As DNA, the CDR3 is TGTGCCAGCAGCGGCGGGACAGGGGTGGATACGCAGTATTTT. Residues: CASSGGTGVDTQYF. The gene calls are TRBV6-5 and TRBJ2-3, with 10 bases fitting TRBD1. J gave up 6 bases and V 6 bases, and 6 bases lay outside the gene matches. Per the germline V gene, CDR1 is MNHEY and CDR2 is SVGAGI. This CDR3 is 14 amino acids long.

This clonotype was counted many times. Within a library made for alpha chains, this beta chain is off target, and its count is uninformative. The genes are TRBV29-1 and TRBJ2-3; D not certain. The CDR3 is 13 residues long. V lost 3 bases to trimming and J lost 6 bases, with 13 bases between them. Germline V lookup: CDR1 SQVTM, CDR2 ANQGSEA. CDR3 sequence reads: CSVEKSVGDTQYF. The CDR3 coding sequence is TGCAGCGTTGAGAAGTCCGTGGGGGATACGCAGTATTTT.

By share, this clonotype counts as medium-sized. This beta chain appears as a stray read in a library generated for alpha chains; its size is not informative. The V call is TRBV4-1, the J call TRBJ1-3, with TRBD1 matching 7 bases. The CDR3 has 15 residues. Germline V gives CDR1 MGHRA, CDR2 YSYEKL. V was clipped by 3 bases and J by 0 bases; unmatched bases: 2. DNA for the CDR3: TGCGCCAGCAGCCAGGACAGGTTCTCTGGAAACACCATATATTTT. This codes for CASSQDRFSGNTIYF.

This clonotype was seen only a few times. This beta chain slipped into a library made for alpha chains as a stray read, so its size is not meaningful. The chain couples TRBV7-9 to TRBJ2-1; 8 bases are a match to TRBD1. The length of the CDR3 is 14 residues. The germline CDR1 and CDR2 sequences are SEHNR and FQNEAQ (reference sequence). J was trimmed by 4 bases and V by 5 bases; bases with no gene match: 4. The CDR3 nucleotides read TGTGCCAGCAGCCAGGGGGCACGGTACAATGAGCAGTTCTTC. Its translation: CASSQGARYNEQFF.

For this clonotype: With the library built for alpha chains, this beta chain is off target and its frequency is not meaningful. This chain links TRBV29-1 with TRBJ2-7; 10 bases are shared with TRBD1. This CDR3 comprises 14 residues. Germline CDR1 reads SQVTM; CDR2 reads ANQGSEA. J was trimmed by 9 bases and V by 5 bases; bases with no gene match: 13. The CDR3 loop is CSVLPGTGVRAQYF. The CDR3 bases are TGCAGCGTTTTACCCGGGACAGGGGTTCGTGCGCAGTACTTC.

This clonotype has more than one count but fewer than ten. This beta chain is a stray sequence in a library constructed for alpha chains; its clone size is not meaningful. The gene calls are TRBV11-2 and TRBJ1-2; TRBD1 agrees at 10 bases. The CDR3 is 14 amino acids. Germline-derived CDR1 and CDR2 are SGHAT and FQNNGV. Trimming cost V 1 base and J 4 bases; bases outside gene matches: 0. CDR3 amino acids: CASSLGTGGYGYTF. For the CDR3, the DNA is TGTGCCAGCAGCTTAGGGACAGGGGGCTATGGCTACACCTTC.

In its sample, this clonotype was seen many times. Being off target in a library aimed at alpha chains, this beta chain has a size of little meaning. CDR3 region: CATSPAQGSSYNEQFF. CDR3 nucleotide sequence: TGTGCCACCAGCCCCGCGCAGGGAAGCTCCTACAATGAGCAGTTCTTC. V and J are TRBV24-1 and TRBJ2-1; a possible D gene is TRBD1 (5 bases). CDR1 and CDR2 (germline): KGHDR, SFDVKD. Trimming shortened V by 7 bases and J by 0 bases, and 15 bases separated the two germline ends. This CDR3 contains 16 residues.

This clonotype was recorded many times. A read error may account for a junction end that differs from germline. A library prepared for alpha chains yielded this beta chain as an off-target read; its size is of little meaning. The V and J genes are TRBV14 and TRBJ2-3; D call uncertain. From germline, CDR1 is SGHDN and CDR2 FVKESK. The CDR3 runs to 14 residues. CDR3 coding DNA: TGTGCCAGCAGCCAAGATTGGGTAGTGGACCATCACAATTTT. It encodes CASSQDWVVDHHNF.

This clonotype was seen at least ten times. This beta chain is a stray read from a library made for alpha chains; its abundance is not meaningful. This chain connects TRBV11-2 to TRBJ2-3; TRBD2 agrees at 10 bases. CDR3 length equals 16 residues. The germline V gene has CDR1 SGHAT and CDR2 FQNNGV. V dropped 3 bases and J dropped 4; count of bases not matched to a gene: 7. In nucleotides, the CDR3 is TGTGCCAGCAGCTTGGCTAGCGGGGGAGCGGCAGATACGCAGTATTTT. The encoded protein is CASSLASGGAADTQYF.

Ten or more counts support this clonotype. This beta chain came through as a stray read in a library set up for alpha chains, and its size says little. This chain uses TRBV10-3 with TRBJ2-5; 10 bases line up with TRBD1. Germline CDR1 and CDR2: ENHRY and SYGVKD. The CDR3 sequence is 14 residues long. The trim removed 6 bases at V and 3 bases at J, leaving 4 bases unmatched. CDR3 coding DNA: TGTGCCATCAGCCCCGGGACAGGGGAAGAGACCCAGTACTTC. Protein: CAISPGTGEETQYF.

As concerns this clonotype: Given a much more abundant clone one base away, this may be a read error. A library made for alpha chains picked up this beta chain off target, so its size means little. J is TRBJ1-1 and V is TRBV27; D gene uncertain. V lost 6 bases, J lost 8 bases, and 16 bases lay in between. The germline gives CDR1 MNHEY, CDR2 SMNVEV (reference sequence). The CDR3 is 13 residues long. CDR3 DNA: TGTGCCAGCAGAGCAAACCCCCTCTCAGAAGCTTTCTTT. Its translation is CASRANPLSEAFF.